Below, one T cell receptor beta chain is given with its context. As yet, its antigen is unknown. This entry comes from a study of cytomegalovirus exposure and HLA in healthy donors. Study-wide points: The study recorded fewer than 200 TCR beta chains that were cytomegalovirus-associated.

Germline CDR1 SGDLS, CDR2 YYNGEE. V was clipped by 4 bases and J by 9 bases; unmatched bases: 13. This CDR3 spans 15 amino acids. This PCR relied on a set of 60 Vbeta primers and 13 Jbeta primers. Assay: immunoSEQ multiplex PCR; the TCRdb copy retains only in-frame clones and omits some. The sample gives nearly 65,000 clones, roughly 67% of which show up once; about 5% is in the top ten. Sequenced material: PBMCs. The source is a man over 45 in good health and CMV-seronegative. This chain links TRBV9 with TRBJ2-1; 7 bases match TRBD1. Here the CDR3 reads CASSYGQARNSEQFF. The CDR3, as DNA: TGTGCCAGCAGCTACGGACAGGCCCGGAATTCTGAGCAGTTCTTC.